These 25 T cell receptor beta chains were all obtained from the same sample, sequenced in a study of PD-1 blockade in classical Hodgkin lymphoma. Profiled with immunoSEQ multiplex PCR; TCRdb holds only in-frame clones, not every one. Of 90,000 or so clones in the sample, 78% were seen once. Documented time point: cycle 4 day 1 (C4D1), after more than 5 weeks of nivolumab. Each and every patient relapsed after autologous stem cell transplantation, and patients got differing brentuximab vedotin exposure. The sample in question was peripheral blood mononuclear cells (PBMCs), obtained before the fourth cycle of nivolumab. These receptors all stem from a human donor with classical Hodgkin lymphoma.

This chain links TRBV2 with TRBJ2-7, with 10 positions matching TRBD1. Germline V gene lookup returns CDR1 SNHLY and CDR2 FYNNEI. V lost 8 bases and J lost 4; bases outside the gene matches: 2. This CDR3 contains 12 residues. CDR3 DNA: TGTGCCAGCCGACAGGGGGCATACGAGCAGTACTTC. Protein sequence: CASRQGAYEQYF.

The V call is TRBV6-5, the J call TRBJ1-1; D gene ambiguous. Per germline, CDR1 MNHEY and CDR2 SVGAGI. The CDR3 loop spans 13 amino acids. Trimming pared 2 bases from V and 6 bases from J, leaving 10 bases between. As DNA, the CDR3 is TGTGCCAGCAGTTACCTGGGAAGGGCTGAAGCTTTCTTT. It specifies CASSYLGRAEAFF.

There are many counts of this clone. The V and J genes are TRBV18 and TRBJ1-3; D is undetermined. This CDR3 has 11 residues. Per the germline V gene, CDR1 is KGHSH and CDR2 is LQKENI. The V gene lost 4 bases and the J gene lost 4 bases, with 2 bases spanning the gap. CDR3 DNA: TGTGCCAGCTCACTCGGAAACACCATATATTTT. Protein: CASSLGNTIYF.

This chain joins TRBV6-1 and TRBJ2-1, with TRBD2 identical over 13 bases. Germline V gene lookup returns CDR1 MNHNS and CDR2 SASEGT. CDR3 length equals 15 residues. V was pared by 6 bases and J by 7 bases, with 6 bases of the junction left unmatched. The CDR3 bases are TGTGCCAGCAGGAGGACTAGCGGGGGTGGGAATGAGCAGTTCTTC. It translates to CASRRTSGGGNEQFF.

The sample holds a few counts of this clone. The V gene is TRBV6-6, the J gene TRBJ1-6; D remains ambiguous. Germline loops: CDR1 MNHNY, CDR2 SVGAGI (reference sequence). Trimming took off 5 bases at V and 9 bases at J, with 11 bases between the two ends. The CDR3 extends over 13 amino acids. For the CDR3, the DNA is TGTGCCAGCAGTACCCCACAGTTTTCACCCCTCCACTTT. It translates to CASSTPQFSPLHF.

This clone was recorded once. This sequence joins TRBV20-1 and TRBJ1-1, with D uncertain. Looked up from germline, CDR1 is DFQATT and CDR2 is SNEGSKA (reference sequence). This CDR3 comprises 11 residues. The CDR3 DNA follows: TGCACTACAACTAGGAACACTGAAGCTTTCTTT. Protein sequence: CTTTRNTEAFF.

This clone appeared once. The chain links TRBV27 to TRBJ1-5, with 7 nucleotides matching TRBD1. CDR1 and CDR2 (germline): MNHEY, SMNVEV (reference sequence). This CDR3 region has 13 residues. The junction had 4 bases not matched to a gene; V was cut back by 6 bases and J by 5 bases. In nucleotides, the CDR3 is TGTGCCAGCAGACAGGGGCCTTATCAGCCCCAGCATTTT. It translates to CASRQGPYQPQHF.

The chain joins TRBV7-9 to TRBJ1-1; D unresolved. The V gene lost 1 base and the J gene lost 0 bases, with 15 bases spanning the gap. The CDR3 totals 17 residues. Germline CDR1 and CDR2: SEHNR and FQNEAQ (reference sequence). CDR3 nucleotide sequence: TGTGCCAGCAGCTTAGTCATCTCCACCCAGGTGAACACTGAAGCTTTCTTT. Protein product: CASSLVISTQVNTEAFF.

About this clone itself: Distinct nucleotide sequences in the sample also encode this CDR3. The J gene is TRBJ1-2, the V gene TRBV7-9; 7 nucleotides line up with TRBD1. Germline CDR1 reads SEHNR; CDR2 reads FQNEAQ (reference sequence). The CDR3 has 13 residues. V dropped 5 bases and J dropped 4; count of bases not matched to a gene: 4. In DNA form, the CDR3 reads TGTGCCAGCAGCCGACGGACAGGCTATGGCTACACCTTC. It yields the protein CASSRRTGYGYTF.

V gene TRBV4-1 combines with J gene TRBJ2-4; a weak D match, TRBD2 (5 bases). This CDR3 has 16 amino acids. CDR1 MGHRA and CDR2 YSYEKL come from the germline V gene. The V end lost 3 bases, the J end lost 0 bases, and 12 bases lay between the germline ends. CDR3 sequence (DNA): TGCGCCAGCAGCCACTCGAGGGTGTCAGCCAAAAACATTCAGTACTTC. It encodes CASSHSRVSAKNIQYF.

J is TRBJ2-1 and V is TRBV9, with D perhaps TRBD2 (5 bases). Trimming pared 2 bases from V and 1 base from J, leaving 7 bases between. The CDR3 is 14 amino acids. Germline CDR1 reads SGDLS; CDR2 reads YYNGEE. CDR3 residues: CASSVSGSYNEQFF. The CDR3 nucleotides read TGTGCCAGCAGCGTGAGCGGTTCCTACAATGAGCAGTTCTTC.

The genes are TRBV7-9 and TRBJ2-7, with D possibly being TRBD1 (6 bases). The V end was cut by 4 bases, the J end by 2 bases, with 18 bases between. The length of the CDR3 is 16 residues. Per germline, CDR1 SEHNR and CDR2 FQNEAQ (reference sequence). This chain's CDR3 is CASSSPWQGSTYEQYF. In DNA form, the CDR3 reads TGTGCCAGCAGCTCCCCCTGGCAGGGGAGCACCTACGAGCAGTACTTC.

In this sample, this clone turned up once. This chain links TRBV11-3 with TRBJ2-7; 10 bases fit TRBD1. Germline values: CDR1 SGHNT, CDR2 YENEEA. The CDR3 contains 15 residues. Germline trimming cut 4 bases from V and 6 bases from J; bases unmatched to any gene: 9. Written as DNA, the CDR3 is TGTGCCAGCAGCTCCGACAGGGGGCGTTGGGGCGAGCAGTACTTC. It translates to CASSSDRGRWGEQYF.

The gene calls are TRBV4-2 and TRBJ2-1, with 7 bases lining up with TRBD1. Germline V lookup: CDR1 LGHNA, CDR2 YNFKEQ. CDR3 length: 14 amino acids. J was trimmed by 9 bases and V by 4 bases; bases with no gene match: 9. CDR3: CASSPRQGGGEQFF. The CDR3 DNA follows: TGTGCCAGCAGCCCCCGACAGGGTGGGGGTGAGCAGTTCTTC.

In this sample, this clone turned up once. V is TRBV2 and J is TRBJ1-1, with a tentative D call TRBD1 (5 bases). CDR1 is SNHLY, CDR2 FYNNEI, per germline. The CDR3 length is 15 residues. V shed 5 bases and J shed 2 bases, with 15 bases lying between them. CDR3 loop: CASSLNGGFNTEAFF. CDR3 bases: TGTGCCAGCAGTCTTAATGGGGGATTTAACACTGAAGCTTTCTTT.

V gene TRBV6-6 combines with J gene TRBJ2-5; 11 bases map to TRBD2. The germline gives CDR1 MNHNY, CDR2 SVGAGI (reference sequence). V was pared by 6 bases and J by 4 bases, with 4 bases of the junction left unmatched. CDR3 size: 14 residues. DNA of the CDR3: TGTGCCAGCAGAATTCTAGCGGGGGGAGAGACCCAGTACTTC. Protein product: CASRILAGGETQYF.

This clone was detected ten times or more. The rearrangement links TRBV6-5 to TRBJ2-3; 11 bases are shared with TRBD2. The CDR3 extends over 15 amino acids. Looked up from germline, CDR1 is MNHEY and CDR2 is SVGAGI. The V segment lost 9 bases and the J segment 5 bases; nucleotides outside the gene matches: 10. This CDR3 is CASSIGTSGQDTQYF. The CDR3, as DNA: TGTGCCAGTTCTATCGGGACTAGCGGCCAAGATACGCAGTATTTT.

The chain has TRBV7-8 and TRBJ1-2; 8 nucleotides align to TRBD1. Germline V CDR1 and CDR2: SGHVS, FQNEAQ. V shed 5 bases and J 6 bases; nucleotides not matched to a gene: 5. CDR3 length equals 13 residues. In nucleotides, the CDR3 is TGTGCCAGCAGCAACCGACAGGGGAATGGCTACACCTTC. This sequence encodes CASSNRQGNGYTF. The full variable domain, rest sourced from reference TRBV7-8 and TRBJ1-2, is GAGVSQSPRYKVAKRGQDVALRCDPISGHVSLFWYQQALGQGPEFLTYFQNEAQLDKSGLPSDRFFAERPEGSVSTLKIQRTQQEDSAVYLCASSNRQGNGYTFGSGTRLTVV.

J is TRBJ2-5 and V is TRBV5-4; possible D gene TRBD2, 6 bases. Germline lookup yields CDR1 SGHNT and CDR2 YYREEE (reference sequence). The CDR3 totals 14 residues. V was cut by 0 bases and J by 5 bases, with 11 bases left in between. CDR3 sequence: CASSLAGDVETQYF. The CDR3 DNA sequence: TGTGCCAGCAGCTTGGCGGGGGATGTGGAGACCCAGTACTTC. Drawing the rest from reference TRBV5-4 and TRBJ2-5, the complete variable domain is ETGVTQSPTHLIKTRGQQVTLRCSSQSGHNTVSWYQQALGQGPQFIFQYYREEENGRGNFPPRFSGLQFPNYSSELNVNALELDDSALYLCASSLAGDVETQYFGPGTRLLVL.

J is TRBJ1-2 and V is TRBV28; 7 nucleotides match TRBD1. Germline loops: CDR1 MDHEN, CDR2 SYDVKM. The CDR3 runs 12 residues. With V trimmed by 6 bases and J by 8 bases, 6 bases remained unmatched. The CDR3 nucleotides are TGTGCCAGCAGCCCAGACAGGGAAGGCTACACCTTC. This gives the protein CASSPDREGYTF.

The V and J genes are TRBV9 and TRBJ2-7; perhaps TRBD1 as D (6 bases). Germline V gene sequence: CDR1 SGDLS, CDR2 YYNGEE. With 3 bases removed from V and 0 bases from J, the gap between germline ends came to 10 bases. CDR3 length: 14 amino acids. CDR3 sequence: CASSEWDTSYEQYF. CDR3 DNA sequence: TGTGCCAGCAGCGAATGGGACACCTCCTACGAGCAGTACTTC.

This clone was counted once. The V and J genes are TRBV28 and TRBJ2-7, with D possibly being TRBD2 (5 bases). There are 13 residues in the CDR3. Germline V gives CDR1 MDHEN, CDR2 SYDVKM. Trimming shortened V by 8 bases and J by 3 bases, and 14 bases separated the two germline ends. CDR3 DNA: TGTGCCAGCGAGGAGGCACAACTCTACGAGCAGTACTTC. Amino acids: CASEEAQLYEQYF.

The genes are TRBV11-1 and TRBJ2-5, with D tentatively TRBD2 (6 bases). The germline CDR1 and CDR2 sequences are SGHAT and FQDESV (reference sequence). The CDR3 extends over 15 amino acids. Trimming left V 1 base short and J 3 bases short, with 12 bases between. CDR3 region: CASSLVLGGEETQYF. The CDR3 DNA is TGTGCCAGCAGCTTAGTACTGGGCGGGGAAGAGACCCAGTACTTC.

J is TRBJ2-3 and V is TRBV2; D not resolved. The CDR3 is 12 residues long. CDR1 and CDR2 (germline): SNHLY, FYNNEI. V was clipped by 2 bases and J by 5 bases, with 5 bases between them. This CDR3 is CASSESRDTQYF. In nucleotides, the CDR3 is TGTGCCAGCAGTGAAAGTCGAGATACGCAGTATTTT.

This clone was seen a handful of times. CDR3 in amino acids: CAINRNRGTEAFF. The DNA of the CDR3 is TGTGCCATCAACCGTAACAGGGGCACTGAAGCTTTCTTT. V gene TRBV10-3 combines with J gene TRBJ1-1; 7 bases are shared with TRBD1. Germline assignment: CDR1 ENHRY and CDR2 SYGVKD. The CDR3 contains 13 residues. V dropped 7 bases and J dropped 4; count of bases not matched to a gene: 6.